This T cell receptor beta chain comes out of a study of T cell responses to AZD1222 COVID-19 vaccine. As for the study in general: Timing groups of about 4 and about 12 weeks for second doses were pooled.

Sequenced by immunoSEQ multiplex PCR; TCRdb stores in-frame clones only, minus some. Among under 130,000 clones listed, 80% to 95% were seen once. This CDR3 contains 15 residues. Unmatched junction bases numbered 8, after V lost 1 base and J lost 7 bases. Germline loops: CDR1 SGHNT, CDR2 YENEEA. On this clone: No antigen is known for it.

Whole-study results and caveats: Reports say nearly half of spike-specific TCRs go after unmutated variant regions. Repertoire collection took place solely once the T cell response had peaked. Spike-specific TCRs gained breadth and depth after people received two AZD1222 doses.

The chain is built from TRBV11-3 and TRBJ1-1; TRBD1 matches 8 bases. The starting material was peripheral blood, obtained on day 0 of AZD1222 vaccination. The sequence was obtained from an adult in good health. CDR3 coding DNA: TGTGCCAGCAGCTTAGTCGGACAGGGTACCTATGAAGCTTTCTTT. Translation gives CASSLVGQGTYEAFF.